The 3 T cell receptor beta chains below come from one sample, sequenced in a study of blood T cell repertoires in COVID-19. Measured with immunoSEQ multiplex PCR; TCRdb has only the in-frame clones, and not every one. The table has approximately 100,000 clones, 85% to 90% seen once. The material sequenced was peripheral blood. The receptors were gathered from a woman older than 75 with acute or convalescent COVID-19.

In regard to this clone: Compared with germline, one end of the junction differs, possibly owing to a read error. The J gene is TRBJ2-7, the V gene TRBV20-1, with 7 bases identical to TRBD1. This CDR3 comprises 11 residues. Germline CDR1 reads DFQATT; CDR2 reads SNEGSKA (reference sequence). CDR3 amino acids: CSARRLGQLDF. The DNA for the CDR3 is TGCAGTGCTAGGCGCCTGGGACAGCTGGACTTC.

V gene TRBV7-2 combines with J gene TRBJ1-2; 7 nucleotides align to TRBD1. After removal of 0 bases from V and 2 bases from J, the junction contained 3 bases not matched to a gene. Germline assignment: CDR1 SGHTA and CDR2 FQGNSA. The CDR3 totals 15 residues. The DNA of the CDR3 is TGTGCCAGCAGCTTAGCGCTGGGACAGAACTATGGCTACACCTTC. Translated, it gives CASSLALGQNYGYTF.

This chain joins TRBV13 and TRBJ2-1, with D possibly being TRBD1 (6 bases). The V end lost 5 bases, the J end lost 12 bases, and 11 bases lay between the germline ends. Germline V CDR1 and CDR2: PRHDT, FYEKMQ (reference sequence). The CDR3 is 11 residues long. The DNA of the CDR3 is TGTGCCAGCAGCCAACAGGGTTTGCAGTTCTTC. This sequence encodes CASSQQGLQFF.